Following are 24 T cell receptor beta chains from one sample sequenced in a study of OX40 agonist ivuxolimab in advanced cancers. Data came from immunoSEQ multiplex PCR; TCRdb stores just in-frame clones and leaves some out. The sample contains roughly 70,000 clones, about nine tenths of which appear only once. The source material was CD4+ or CD8+ T cells sorted from blood, sampled in a trial of the OX40 agonist ivuxolimab. Receptors were obtained from an adult with an advanced solid tumor such as melanoma, head and neck, liver or kidney cancer.

The V and J genes are TRBV7-9 and TRBJ1-3, with TRBD1 matching 7 bases. CDR3 size: 14 residues. Germline CDR1 reads SEHNR; CDR2 reads FQNEAQ (reference sequence). Trimming cost V 8 bases and J 2 bases; bases outside gene matches: 6. For the CDR3, the DNA is TGTGCCAGCGGAGAGGGGGCGACTGGAAACACCATATATTTT. This gives the protein CASGEGATGNTIYF.

This sequence joins TRBV28 and TRBJ2-3; 8 bases are a match to TRBD2. The CDR3 is 15 residues long. Germline CDR1 reads MDHEN; CDR2 reads SYDVKM. After removal of 7 bases from V and 1 base from J, the junction contained 7 bases not matched to a gene. CDR3 sequence reads: CASMSAGAGTDTQYF. The CDR3 coding sequence is TGTGCCAGCATGTCAGCGGGAGCGGGCACAGATACGCAGTATTTT.

V and J are TRBV4-1 and TRBJ2-3; D is unclear. With 2 bases removed from V and 0 bases from J, the gap between germline ends came to 12 bases. This CDR3 region has 16 residues. Germline-derived CDR1 and CDR2 are MGHRA and YSYEKL. In DNA form, the CDR3 reads TGCGCCAGCAGCCAAATCAATATAGTTAGCACAGATACGCAGTATTTT. Its protein product is CASSQINIVSTDTQYF.

V usage is TRBV19 and J usage is TRBJ1-5; TRBD1 matches at 8 bases. V was clipped by 7 bases and J by 6 bases; unmatched bases: 2. Germline loops: CDR1 LNHDA, CDR2 SQIVND (reference sequence). The CDR3 sequence is 12 residues long. CDR3 DNA sequence: TGTGCCAGTACAGGGGGCCCTCAGCCCCAGCATTTT. Translated, it gives CASTGGPQPQHF. Combining the CDR3 with reference TRBV19 and TRBJ1-5 gives the whole variable domain DGGITQSPKYLFRKEGQNVTLSCEQNLNHDAMYWYRQDPGQGLRLIYYSQIVNDFQKGDIAEGYSVSREKKESFPLTVTSAQKNPTAFYLCASTGGPQPQHFGDGTRLSIL.

The gene calls are TRBV11-2 and TRBJ2-2; D call uncertain. The germline V gene has CDR1 SGHAT and CDR2 FQNNGV. Trimming took 1 base from V and 5 from J, leaving 8 bases between them. The CDR3 is 14 amino acids. The CDR3 is CASSLAVRTGELFF. The CDR3 DNA follows: TGTGCCAGCAGCTTAGCGGTCAGAACCGGGGAGCTGTTTTTT.

This clone was observed a single time. The rearrangement joins TRBV5-5 to TRBJ1-5; D is undetermined. V shed 4 bases and J shed 5 bases, with 10 bases lying between them. This CDR3 region has 13 residues. Germline CDR1 and CDR2: SGHKS and YYEKEE (reference sequence). The CDR3 DNA reads as TGTGCCAGCAGCCGCCTAGGAGATCAGCCCCAGCATTTT. Translating it yields CASSRLGDQPQHF.

The chain recombines TRBV5-4 with TRBJ2-5; no clear D. V lost 0 bases to trimming and J lost 6 bases, with 15 bases between them. The CDR3 totals 15 residues. Germline values: CDR1 SGHNT, CDR2 YYREEE (reference sequence). Written as DNA, the CDR3 is TGTGCCAGCAGCTTGGACGTGTCAGAACGGAAGACCCAGTACTTC. It specifies CASSLDVSERKTQYF.

The CDR3 protein is CASSFGDRLSGAFF. The CDR3 region has the DNA TGTGCCAGCAGCTTTGGGGACAGGCTGAGCGGAGCTTTCTTT. The V gene is TRBV5-4, the J gene TRBJ1-1; TRBD1 matches 8 bases. The germline V gene has CDR1 SGHNT and CDR2 YYREEE (reference sequence). The CDR3 spans 14 residues. V shed 2 bases, J shed 10 bases, and the junction held 10 bases outside the gene matches.

This chain links TRBV28 with TRBJ1-1; 7 bases are a match to TRBD1. The germline V gene encodes CDR1 MDHEN and CDR2 SYDVKM. The CDR3 length is 14 residues. V dropped 7 bases and J dropped 4; count of bases not matched to a gene: 9. The CDR3 DNA reads TGTGCCAGCATACAGGGGACTGGTGGCACTGAAGCTTTCTTT. This codes for CASIQGTGGTEAFF. Based on the CDR3 plus reference TRBV28 and TRBJ1-1, the full variable domain is DVKVTQSSRYLVKRTGEKVFLECVQDMDHENMFWYRQDPGLGLRLIYFSYDVKMKEKGDIPEGYSVSREKKERFSLILESASTNQTSMYLCASIQGTGGTEAFFGQGTRLTVV.

This rearrangement joins TRBV6-5 to TRBJ2-2; 9 nucleotides line up with TRBD2. Germline CDR1 is MNHEY and CDR2 is SVGAGI. This CDR3 is 12 amino acids long. The CDR3 loop reads CACGRGTGELFF. In DNA form, the CDR3 reads TGTGCGTGCGGGAGGGGCACCGGGGAGCTGTTTTTT.

The rearrangement links TRBV10-3 to TRBJ2-7, with 7 positions matching TRBD1. V shed 6 bases, J shed 3 bases, and the junction held 8 bases outside the gene matches. Germline V gene lookup returns CDR1 ENHRY and CDR2 SYGVKD. This CDR3 spans 14 amino acids. DNA for the CDR3: TGTGCCATCAGCCACTCGGGACAGCGCTACGAGCAGTACTTC. Its translation is CAISHSGQRYEQYF.

The V gene is TRBV6-5, the J gene TRBJ1-6; tentative D call: TRBD1 (5 bases). The CDR3 sequence is 15 residues long. Germline V CDR1 and CDR2: MNHEY, SVGAGI. V shed 4 bases and J shed 8 bases, with 15 bases lying between them. CDR3 sequence: CASSSSRVIDSPLHF. CDR3 nucleotide sequence: TGTGCCAGCAGTTCCTCCAGGGTGATAGATTCACCCCTCCACTTT.

This clone was counted a few times. The J gene is TRBJ1-5, the V gene TRBV10-1; TRBD1 is a possible D gene (5 bases). V shed 0 bases and J shed 0 bases, with 15 bases lying between them. This CDR3 has 18 amino acids. CDR1 WNHNN and CDR2 SYGVQD come from the germline V gene (reference sequence). CDR3 bases: TGCGCCAGCAGTGAGTCTGCGGCCAGGGCCCCTAGCAATCAGCCCCAGCATTTT. This sequence encodes CASSESAARAPSNQPQHF.

This chain joins TRBV5-1 and TRBJ1-1; D is possibly TRBD1 (5 bases). Per germline, CDR1 SGHRS and CDR2 YFSETQ. The CDR3 totals 13 residues. Between the trimmed V and J ends, which lost 0 bases and 10 bases, there was a span of 13 bases. The CDR3 spells CASSLVFQGLAFF. The CDR3 DNA reads as TGCGCCAGCAGCTTGGTATTTCAGGGATTAGCTTTCTTT.

V gene TRBV7-3 combines with J gene TRBJ2-1, with 14 positions matching TRBD2. V shed 2 bases and J 8 bases; nucleotides not matched to a gene: 2. This CDR3 is built from 15 residues. Germline CDR1 reads SGHTA; CDR2 reads FQGTGA. The CDR3 DNA follows: TGTGCCAGCAGCTTAGGGACTAGCGGGAGTGATGAGCAGTTCTTC. It yields the protein CASSLGTSGSDEQFF.

The rearrangement links TRBV29-1 to TRBJ2-7, with D unclear. The V and J ends lost 0 bases and 1 base respectively, with 7 bases between them. The CDR3 is 13 residues long. Germline V gives CDR1 SQVTM, CDR2 ANQGSEA. CDR3 sequence (DNA): TGCAGCGTTGAAGACCGCCAGTCCTACGAGCAGTACTTC. This encodes CSVEDRQSYEQYF.

J is TRBJ2-2 and V is TRBV6-6, with 7 bases that match TRBD2. Germline CDR1 MNHNY, CDR2 SVGAGI (reference sequence). V lost 5 bases to trimming and J lost 13 bases; unmatched junction nucleotides: 13. The CDR3 length is 14 residues. The CDR3 is CASSAVGREIVLFF. The CDR3 coding sequence is TGTGCCAGCAGTGCCGTGGGGCGGGAGATAGTGCTGTTTTTT.

CDR3 DNA: TGTGCCTGGAGTCGTAGCGGGAGCTCCTACAATGAGCAGTTCTTC. Amino acids: CAWSRSGSSYNEQFF. The rearrangement links TRBV30 to TRBJ2-1; TRBD2 matches 9 bases. V was pared by 2 bases and J by 0 bases, with 2 bases of the junction left unmatched. Germline loops: CDR1 GTSNPN, CDR2 SVGIG (reference sequence). This CDR3 comprises 15 residues. The variable domain in full, completed from reference TRBV30 and TRBJ2-1, reads SQTIHQWPATLVQPVGSPLSLECTVEGTSNPNLYWYRQAAGRGLQLLFYSVGIGQISSEVPQNLSASRPQDRQFILSSKKLLLSDSGFYLCAWSRSGSSYNEQFFGPGTRLTVL.

With respect to this clone: One end of the junction varies from germline; a read error may be responsible. The V call is TRBV7-7, the J call TRBJ2-5, with 9 bases that match TRBD1. The J call is doubtful: the DNA matches TRBJ2-7 better. Per the germline V gene, CDR1 is SSHAT and CDR2 is FNYEAQ (reference sequence). This CDR3 contains 13 residues. CDR3 nucleotides: TGTGCTAGCAGCAGGGACAGGGAATTCGAGCAGTACTTC. It encodes CASSRDREFEQYF.

This clone is a singleton in its sample. The chain uses TRBV6-5 and TRBJ2-7; 10 bases agree with TRBD1. V shed 6 bases, J shed 6 bases, and the junction held 5 bases outside the gene matches. In germline, CDR1 is MNHEY, CDR2 SVGAGI. This CDR3 is 13 amino acids long. CDR3 region: CASRAGTGAEQYF. The CDR3 DNA reads TGTGCCAGCAGGGCCGGGACAGGGGCCGAGCAGTACTTC.

The CDR3, as DNA: TGTGCCAGCAGCTTGCCCACAGGTGGTCGGACAGATACGCAGTATTTT. This encodes CASSLPTGGRTDTQYF. This sequence joins TRBV5-4 and TRBJ2-3; D may be TRBD1 (5 bases). V gave up 1 base and J gave up 3 bases, with 15 bases separating them. CDR1 and CDR2 (germline): SGHNT, YYREEE (reference sequence). The CDR3 is made up of 16 amino acids.

In this sample, this clone turned up a few times. The chain carries TRBV7-8 and TRBJ2-1, with D hard to call. This CDR3 region has 18 residues. The germline V and J ends were trimmed by 1 base and 1 base, with 17 bases remaining between them. Germline V CDR1 and CDR2: SGHVS, FQNEAQ. The CDR3 DNA reads as TGTGCCAGCAGCTTAGGCTTGGATTCAAGGCCTTCCTACAATGAGCAGTTCTTC. Translating gives CASSLGLDSRPSYNEQFF.

Details on this clone: Germline is not matched at one junction end, which may reflect a read error. The rearrangement links TRBV5-8 to TRBJ1-1, with D possibly matching TRBD1 (5 bases). CDR1 and CDR2 (germline): SGHTS, YDEGEE. The CDR3 has 13 residues. The CDR3 DNA reads TGTGCCAGCAGCATCTGGACAAGGAGTGGGCTTCGATTT. Its protein product is CASSIWTRSGLRF.

The genes are TRBV2 and TRBJ1-5; D might be TRBD1 (6 bases). Germline-derived CDR1 and CDR2 are SNHLY and FYNNEI. The CDR3 totals 16 residues. V was shortened by 4 bases and J by 1 base, with 14 bases between the two germline ends. CDR3 in amino acids: CASSGGGGFSNQPQHF. The CDR3 nucleotides are TGTGCCAGCAGTGGGGGAGGGGGGTTCAGCAATCAGCCCCAGCATTTT.